This T cell receptor delta chain comes out of a study of Vδ1+ human thymocytes. On this clone: The antigen remains unidentified.

Sequences come from RNA converted to cDNA by reverse transcription. CDR3 amplicons came from multiplex PCR with pooled V-gene forward and constant-region reverse primers. TCRdb called clones anew from the multiplex PCR reads with CATT. The sample lists over 45,000 delta-chain clones; about a sixth were seen once. Alphabeta T cells were depleted, then CD3+ Vdelta1+ Vdelta2- thymocytes were FACS-sorted. Notes on the study in general: Donors shared many TRG clonotypes but few TRD clonotypes. Thymic TRG and TRD repertoires appeared highly polyclonal. Bulk repertoire data may be misinterpreted because of unexpected Vdelta2 sequences. Around 20% of thymic delta-chain sequences were Vdelta2, with few Vdelta3, unlike blood Vdelta1+ controls.

This CDR3 region has 18 residues. Germline assignment: CDR1 TSWWSYY and CDR2 QGS. V lost 3 bases, J lost 0 bases, and 20 bases lay in between. The sequenced material came from Vdelta1+ gamma-delta thymocytes from the thymus. Documented subset: FACS-sorted CD3+ TCRalphabeta- TCRVdelta1+ TCRVdelta2- thymocytes. This clonotype originated in a boy less than two years old who had congenital heart surgery. V usage is TRDV1 and J usage is TRDJ1; a possible D gene is TRDD2 (5 bases). In nucleotides, the CDR3 is TGTGCTCTTGGGGAGCCCTTCTACGCCAACGACTACACCGATAAACTCATCTTT. Protein product: CALGEPFYANDYTDKLIF.